These 15 T cell receptor beta chains were sequenced from one sample in a study of blood T cell repertoires in COVID-19. Generated by immunoSEQ multiplex PCR, the TCRdb table keeps only in-frame clones and is missing some. The sample lists more than 75,000 clones; more than 70% were seen once. Sequencing input: peripheral blood. These receptors came from a woman aged 70-85 years with acute or convalescent COVID-19.

The chain combines TRBV5-4 with TRBJ2-1; D is possibly TRBD2 (6 bases). The CDR3 sequence is 12 residues long. Germline V gene lookup returns CDR1 SGHNT and CDR2 YYREEE (reference sequence). With 4 bases removed from V and 7 bases from J, the gap between germline ends came to 9 bases. The CDR3 loop reads CASSRLVNEQFF. The CDR3 DNA reads TGTGCCAGCAGCCGACTAGTTAATGAGCAGTTCTTC.

The chain is built from TRBV10-1 and TRBJ2-5, with D uncertain. CDR1 and CDR2 (germline): WNHNN, SYGVQD (reference sequence). V lost 3 bases and J lost 3, with 14 bases in between. The CDR3 is made up of 15 amino acids. DNA for the CDR3: TGCGCCAGCAGTGATGGGTCTCAAGGAGAAGAGACCCAGTACTTC. Translation: CASSDGSQGEETQYF.

The CDR3, as DNA: TGTGCCAGCAGACAGGGGGCGAGTGGCTACACCTTC. Translating it yields CASRQGASGYTF. The gene calls are TRBV12-3 or TRBV12-4 and TRBJ1-2; 9 nucleotides agree with TRBD1. The J segment lost 7 bases and the V segment lost 6 bases, leaving 3 bases of the junction unmatched. CDR3 size: 12 residues.

V gene TRBV6-5 combines with J gene TRBJ2-3; TRBD2 aligns across 7 bases. This CDR3 contains 13 residues. Germline V CDR1 and CDR2: MNHEY, SVGAGI. V shed 0 bases, J shed 14 bases, and the junction held 8 bases outside the gene matches. CDR3 sequence (DNA): TGTGCCAGCAGTTACTCCGTTGGCGGGAGTGGGTATTTT. This translates into CASSYSVGGSGYF.

The chain combines TRBV11-3 with TRBJ2-1; D is unclear. Trimming took off 5 bases at V and 9 bases at J, with 14 bases between the two ends. The CDR3 sequence is 13 residues long. Germline lookup yields CDR1 SGHNT and CDR2 YENEEA. The CDR3 here is CASSNGEIGEQFF. CDR3 DNA: TGTGCCAGCAGCAATGGAGAGATCGGTGAGCAGTTCTTC.

CDR3 sequence reads: CASSSSTSHEQYV. CDR3 coding DNA: TGTGCCAGCAGCTCTTCGACTAGCCACGAGCAGTACGTC. The chain joins TRBV7-2 to TRBJ2-7; 7 positions agree with TRBD2. Germline assignment: CDR1 SGHTA and CDR2 FQGNSA. The V gene end was trimmed by 4 bases and the J gene end by 5 bases; junction bases not matched to a gene: 5. The CDR3 runs to 13 residues.

This clone was picked up a small number of times. This rearrangement joins TRBV19 to TRBJ1-4; 7 bases fit TRBD1. Looked up from germline, CDR1 is LNHDA and CDR2 is SQIVND (reference sequence). This CDR3 has 16 amino acids. V was clipped by 5 bases and J by 5 bases; unmatched bases: 11. The CDR3 coding sequence is TGTGCCAGTAGTCATGACAGGGTTACCGCCAATGAAAAACTGTTTTTT. Amino acid sequence: CASSHDRVTANEKLFF.

This chain uses TRBV7-2 with TRBJ2-3, with 8 bases identical to TRBD1. This CDR3 comprises 18 residues. With 6 bases clipped from V and 0 bases from J, the junction kept 14 bases outside the gene matches. Germline V lookup: CDR1 SGHTA, CDR2 FQGNSA. The CDR3 DNA reads as TGTGCCAGCAGAGGGTCGGACAGGGCCGACCTCAGCACAGATACGCAGTATTTT. The encoded protein is CASRGSDRADLSTDTQYF.

As regards this clone: The same CDR3 also results from other DNA sequences found in this sample. The rearrangement links TRBV11-3 to TRBJ2-3, with TRBD2 matching over 9 bases. The germline gives CDR1 SGHNT, CDR2 YENEEA. V trimming: 5 bases; J trimming: 7 bases; junction bases outside the gene matches: 16. The CDR3 covers 17 residues. CDR3 amino acids: CASSLYSGSHTVNTQYF. CDR3 in DNA: TGTGCCAGCAGCCTATATAGCGGGAGCCACACGGTGAATACGCAGTATTTT.

This chain uses TRBV2 with TRBJ2-6; 12 bases align to TRBD1. Germline V gene data show CDR1 as SNHLY and CDR2 as FYNNEI. J gave up 2 bases and V 7 bases, and 6 bases lay outside the gene matches. The CDR3 runs to 17 residues. The CDR3 is CASNEGQGAAGANVLTF. CDR3 in DNA: TGTGCCAGCAATGAGGGACAGGGGGCTGCTGGGGCCAACGTCCTGACTTTC.

The genes are TRBV28 and TRBJ1-2; the D gene is possibly TRBD1 (6 bases). There are 14 residues in the CDR3. V gave up 5 bases and J gave up 3 bases, with 13 bases separating them. CDR1 and CDR2 (germline): MDHEN, SYDVKM. In DNA, the CDR3 is TGTGCCAGCAGTCTCGGGGGGCGGCACTATGGCTACACCTTC. This sequence encodes CASSLGGRHYGYTF.

This clone was found once. This chain links TRBV19 with TRBJ2-7; 9 bases agree with TRBD1. Germline loops: CDR1 LNHDA, CDR2 SQIVND (reference sequence). The CDR3 runs to 15 residues. The ends lost 0 bases at V and 6 bases at J; junction bases unmatched: 6. The CDR3 nucleotides are TGTGCCAGTAGTATAGAGGTGTGGACAGGGGCCGAGCAGTACGTC. Its translation is CASSIEVWTGAEQYV.

This chain joins TRBV18 and TRBJ2-3, with 9 bases that match TRBD1. V gave up 4 bases and J gave up 1 base; unmatched junction bases: 3. Per germline, CDR1 KGHSH and CDR2 LQKENI. This CDR3 spans 15 amino acids. CDR3 in amino acids: CASSLRTGGTDTQYF. CDR3 DNA: TGTGCCAGCTCACTCCGGACAGGGGGCACAGATACGCAGTATTTT. Using reference TRBV18 and TRBJ2-3 for the parts outside the CDR3, the full variable domain is NAGVMQNPRHLVRRRGQEARLRCSPMKGHSHVYWYRQLPEEGLKFMVYLQKENIIDESGMPKERFSAEFPKEGPSILRIQQVVRGDSAAYFCASSLRTGGTDTQYFGPGTRLTVL.

J is TRBJ2-1 and V is TRBV5-8; D may be TRBD1 (6 bases). CDR1 and CDR2 from the germline V gene are SGHTS and YDEGEE. The V end lost 4 bases, the J end lost 0 bases, and 14 bases lay between the germline ends. This CDR3 has 16 residues. CDR3 residues: CASSPLRGSSYNEQFF. In nucleotides, the CDR3 is TGTGCCAGCAGCCCCTTGAGGGGGAGCTCCTACAATGAGCAGTTCTTC.

V gene TRBV28 combines with J gene TRBJ1-2; D perhaps matches TRBD1 (6 bases). Looked up from germline, CDR1 is MDHEN and CDR2 is SYDVKM. Between the trimmed V and J ends, which lost 7 bases and 4 bases, there was a span of 13 bases. The CDR3 covers 13 residues. The DNA of the CDR3 is TGTGCCAGCAACCTTCGGGGGGCCTATGGCTACACCTTC. Its protein product is CASNLRGAYGYTF.